What follows is one T cell receptor (beta chain) and its context. Its antigen target is currently unknown. Base qualities are not provided; no much larger clone lies one nucleotide away. The entry originates in a study of T cell changes during pregnancy in multiple sclerosis (dated by TCRdb to about 2019). In terms of the full investigation: In women with multiple sclerosis, the researchers looked at how the T cell repertoire shifted as pregnancy progressed.

The library was prepared using the immunoSEQ multiplex PCR assay. TCRdb limited this immuneACCESS table to in-frame rearrangements with V and J called. A share of clones is missing; checked studies link under half to unresolved V genes, and the rest is unexplained. The sample table lists approximately 39,000 clones, over 80% of them with a count of one. Less than 1.5% of the sample comes from the top ten. CDR1 MNHEY and CDR2 SMNVEV were looked up in the germline V gene (reference sequence). V is pruned by 3 bases and J by 7 bases, leaving 10 bases of the junction without a gene match. The CDR3 covers 15 residues, taking in both the cysteine and the phenylalanine. The read is trimmed to its CDR3 DNA, 45 bases read in frame from base 1.

This clonotype was obtained from a female donor with multiple sclerosis, enrolled in a pregnancy study. Recombination connected TRBV27 to TRBJ2-7, with 9 bases matching TRBD2. Sequenced material: PBMCs (not recorded whether the cells were cultured). The CDR3 region reads CASSFLAGILEEQYF. The nucleotide sequence reads TGTGCCAGCAGTTTCCTAGCGGGGATTCTTGAGGAGCAGTACTTC.